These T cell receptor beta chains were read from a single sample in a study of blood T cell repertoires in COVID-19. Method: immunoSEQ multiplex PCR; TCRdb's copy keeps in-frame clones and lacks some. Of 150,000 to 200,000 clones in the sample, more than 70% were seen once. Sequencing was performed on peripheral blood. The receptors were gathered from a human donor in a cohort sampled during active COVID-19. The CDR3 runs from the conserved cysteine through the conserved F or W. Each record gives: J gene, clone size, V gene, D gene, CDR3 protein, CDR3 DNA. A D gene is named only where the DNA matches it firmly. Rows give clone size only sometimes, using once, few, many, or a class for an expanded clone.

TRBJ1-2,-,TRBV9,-,CASSPGLGNYGYTF,TGTGCCAGCAGCCCAGGGCTGGGTAACTATGGCTACACCTTC
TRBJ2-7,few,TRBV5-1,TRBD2,CASSLVASGSNYEQYF,TGCGCCAGCAGCTTGGTGGCTAGCGGGAGTAACTACGAGCAGTACTTC
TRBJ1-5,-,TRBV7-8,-,CASSEQGQLINQPQHF,TGTGCCAGCAGCGAGCAAGGACAGTTGATCAATCAGCCCCAGCATTTT
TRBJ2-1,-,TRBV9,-,CASSAVPTTGGEQFF,TGTGCCAGCAGCGCGGTACCAACGACAGGTGGTGAGCAGTTCTTC
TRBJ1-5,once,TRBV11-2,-,CASSPGGMNQPQHF,TGTGCCAGCAGCCCGGGAGGGATGAATCAGCCCCAGCATTTT
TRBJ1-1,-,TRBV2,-,CASSEAPYGVGAFF,TGTGCCAGCAGTGAAGCTCCTTACGGGGTTGGAGCTTTCTTT
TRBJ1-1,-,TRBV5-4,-,CASSFQRPNTEAFF,TGTGCCAGCAGCTTTCAGCGGCCGAACACTGAAGCTTTCTTT
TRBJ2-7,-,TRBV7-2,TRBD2,CASSLSRGAYEQYF,TGTGCCAGCAGCTTATCGCGGGGGGCCTACGAGCAGTACTTC
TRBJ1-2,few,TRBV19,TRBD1,CASSPLRGQDQANYGYTF,TGTGCCAGTAGTCCTCTTAGGGGACAGGATCAAGCTAACTATGGCTACACCTTC
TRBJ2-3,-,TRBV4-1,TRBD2,CASSHYAGGSDTQYF,TGCGCCAGCAGCCATTACGCGGGGGGGTCAGATACGCAGTATTTT
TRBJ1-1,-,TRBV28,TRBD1,CASSQPGQGPPEAFF,TGTGCCAGCAGCCAACCGGGACAGGGACCCCCTGAAGCTTTCTTT
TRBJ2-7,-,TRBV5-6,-,CASSWQRGGPYEQYF,TGTGCCAGCAGCTGGCAAAGAGGGGGACCCTACGAGCAGTACTTC
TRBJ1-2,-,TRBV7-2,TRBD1,CASSYMDRTYGYTF,TGTGCCAGCAGCTATATGGACAGGACCTATGGCTACACCTTC
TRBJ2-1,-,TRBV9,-,CASSVDSGVYNEQFF,TGTGCCAGCAGCGTAGATTCGGGAGTGTACAATGAGCAGTTCTTC
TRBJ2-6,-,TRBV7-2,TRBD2,CASRATSGTSGANVLTF,TGTGCCAGCCGAGCAACTAGCGGTACCTCTGGGGCCAACGTCCTGACTTTC
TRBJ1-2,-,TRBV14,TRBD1,CASSQDYPTGAEGYTF,TGTGCCAGCAGCCAAGATTACCCGACAGGGGCTGAAGGCTACACCTTC
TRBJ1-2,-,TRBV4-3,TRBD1,CASSQADRGDGYTF,TGCGCCAGCAGCCAAGCCGACAGGGGGGATGGCTACACCTTC